Below, one T cell receptor beta chain is given with its context. Participants, about 18 to 90 years old, spanned fewer than 30 US areas. The sample comes from a study of blood T cell repertoires in COVID-19. As for the study in general: COVID-19 samples, acute and convalescent, were from the United States, Italy and Spain. Sources were T cells, B-cell-depleted T cells, or PBMCs; the material itself was cDNA or gDNA.

CDR1 is GTSNPN and CDR2 is SVGIG in the germline V gene (reference sequence). With 0 bases removed from V and 0 bases from J, the gap between germline ends came to 19 bases. The CDR3 totals 18 residues. Original processing notes: Amplification from reference gene primers served as the basis for estimated nucleated cell counts. The method was immunoSEQ multiplex PCR; TCRdb's version includes in-frame clones alone and lacks a portion of them. The DNA was the basis for D and trimming; V, J and clone size are from that table. The sample holds around 300,000 clones, 90% seen once. The rearrangement links TRBV30 to TRBJ2-3; D may be TRBD1 (6 bases). The sample taken for sequencing was PBMCs or T cells enriched from blood (not recorded which). This TCR was sampled from a woman aged 18-30 years with acute COVID-19. In DNA, the CDR3 is TGTGCCTGGAGTGTACCCGGACAGCCCCGGGCTAGCACAGATACGCAGTATTTT. As protein: CAWSVPGQPRASTDTQYF.